A single sample is the source of the 15 T cell receptor beta chains below, sequenced in a study of shared clonotypes between healthy human individuals. Generated by immunoSEQ multiplex PCR, the TCRdb table keeps only in-frame clones and is missing some. The sample lists around 1.4 million clones, 98% to 99% occurring once. Sequencing was done on a sample of naive CD4+ T cells sorted from blood. The sample's subset: CD45RA+ positively selected. The origin of the receptors is a man aged 25 to 45 in good health.

This clone was counted once. The gene calls are TRBV10-3 and TRBJ2-7; 7 bases line up with TRBD2. Losses at the gene ends were 7 bases for V and 3 bases for J; bases not matched to a gene: 12. The germline CDR1 and CDR2 sequences are ENHRY and SYGVKD. This CDR3 is built from 15 residues. The CDR3 is CAIKAAGVLSYEQYF. DNA of the CDR3: TGTGCCATCAAGGCGGCGGGGGTATTGAGCTACGAGCAGTACTTC.

This chain joins TRBV25-1 and TRBJ1-5; the D is unclear. V lost 3 bases and J lost 9, with 9 bases in between. CDR1 and CDR2 from the germline V gene are MGHDK and SYGVNS. The CDR3 sequence is 12 residues long. CDR3 bases: TGTGCCAGCAGTGAGGGTGTCAGGCCCCAGCATTTT. It codes for CASSEGVRPQHF.

This chain uses TRBV5-6 with TRBJ2-5; D may be TRBD1 (7 bases). V was pared by 0 bases and J by 7 bases, with 25 bases between. Germline V gene lookup returns CDR1 SGHDT and CDR2 YYEEEE. This CDR3 contains 18 residues. The CDR3 coding sequence is TGTGCCAGCAGCTTGGCAGGGGGGCTAGCGACCTTGTCGGGGACCCAGTACTTC. Protein product: CASSLAGGLATLSGTQYF.

This chain links TRBV4-3 with TRBJ2-7, with a weak D call TRBD2 (5 bases). Trimming took 0 bases from V and 5 from J, leaving 11 bases between them. The CDR3 loop spans 14 amino acids. The germline V gene encodes CDR1 LGHNA and CDR2 YSLEER. The CDR3 nucleotides are TGCGCCAGCAGCCAAGATTCGCTAGCCGACGAGCAGTACTTC. This codes for CASSQDSLADEQYF.

The rearrangement joins TRBV19 to TRBJ2-5; 11 bases are shared with TRBD2. The CDR3 spans 16 residues. CDR1 and CDR2 (germline): LNHDA, SQIVND (reference sequence). After removal of 5 bases from V and 1 base from J, the junction contained 6 bases not matched to a gene. CDR3 bases: TGTGCCAGTAGTGGGGGGACTAGCGGTATCCAAGAGACCCAGTACTTC. It specifies CASSGGTSGIQETQYF.

This rearrangement joins TRBV5-1 to TRBJ2-7, with unresolved D. CDR1 is SGHRS, CDR2 YFSETQ, per germline. The CDR3 sequence is 14 residues long. Trimming took 6 bases from V and 0 from J, leaving 13 bases between them. CDR3: CASTADASSYEQYF. DNA of the CDR3: TGCGCCAGCACGGCGGATGCCAGCTCCTACGAGCAGTACTTC.

The sample holds one count of this clone. The rearrangement links TRBV6-1 to TRBJ1-5, with a tentative D call TRBD1 (5 bases). The CDR3 has 14 amino acids. V lost 8 bases and J 4 bases, leaving 15 bases between the germline ends. The germline CDR1 and CDR2 sequences are MNHNS and SASEGT. CDR3: CASVGTGRNQPQHF. The CDR3 DNA reads as TGTGCCAGCGTCGGCACAGGTAGAAATCAGCCCCAGCATTTT.

The chain combines TRBV2 with TRBJ1-2; D gene uncertain. V shed 7 bases and J shed 3 bases, with 15 bases lying between them. Germline lookup yields CDR1 SNHLY and CDR2 FYNNEI. The CDR3 has 14 residues. The CDR3 spells CASTISLADYGYTF. The CDR3 DNA follows: TGTGCCAGCACCATCTCGTTGGCGGACTATGGCTACACCTTC.

About this clone: No conserved phenylalanine or tryptophan is present at the end of the CDR3, so a read error is the likely explanation. The DNA is left out, because the CDR3 cannot be placed on it with certainty; the CDR3 is given as TCRdb lists it. V and J are TRBV7-9 and TRBJ1-1; TRBD1 is taken as the D call from the table, unchecked against the DNA. The CDR3 spans 12 amino acids, including both terminal residues. Germline lookup yields CDR1 SEHNR and CDR2 FQNEAQ (reference sequence). The CDR3 loop is CASSLDSPGDSR.

The chain recombines TRBV12-5 with TRBJ2-1; D is ambiguous. Trimming left V 0 bases short and J 0 bases short, with 12 bases between. The CDR3 contains 17 residues. Germline CDR1 is LGHNT and CDR2 is FRNRAP. CDR3 amino acids: CASGLVPVDGSYNEQFF. The CDR3 nucleotides are TGTGCTAGTGGTTTGGTACCGGTAGACGGCTCCTACAATGAGCAGTTCTTC.

This chain links TRBV10-3 with TRBJ2-2; D ambiguous. Germline loops: CDR1 ENHRY, CDR2 SYGVKD. The CDR3 is 14 amino acids. Trimming left V 3 bases short and J 8 bases short, with 13 bases between. This chain's CDR3 is CAISDRTISGELFF. The CDR3, as DNA: TGTGCCATCAGTGACCGGACCATCTCGGGGGAGCTGTTTTTT.

Only one count was recorded for this clone. The chain links TRBV10-3 to TRBJ2-7, with 7 bases that match TRBD1. The CDR3 contains 12 residues. The V segment lost 5 bases and the J segment 7 bases; nucleotides outside the gene matches: 5. Germline-derived CDR1 and CDR2 are ENHRY and SYGVKD. CDR3: CAISPRGTEQYF. The CDR3 DNA reads as TGTGCCATCAGTCCCAGGGGGACGGAGCAGTACTTC.

This chain links TRBV7-2 with TRBJ2-3; D could derive from TRBD1 or TRBD2 (6 bases each). In germline, CDR1 is SGHTA, CDR2 FQGNSA. With 8 bases removed from V and 2 bases from J, the gap between germline ends came to 17 bases. This CDR3 region has 15 residues. The DNA of the CDR3 is TGTGCCAGCGGAGGGGGGCGGGGCTTCACAGATACGCAGTATTTT. Its protein product is CASGGGRGFTDTQYF.

The V gene is TRBV7-6, the J gene TRBJ1-2, with no clear D. This CDR3 region has 12 residues. Germline lookup yields CDR1 SGHVS and CDR2 FNYEAQ. V was trimmed by 5 bases and J by 8 bases, leaving 12 bases between them. The DNA for the CDR3 is TGTGCCAGCAGCCCCCGTGGGGAAGGCTACACCTTC. Protein: CASSPRGEGYTF.

The chain couples TRBV5-1 to TRBJ1-4, with D possibly matching TRBD1 (6 bases). V was shortened by 8 bases and J by 12 bases, with 23 bases between the two germline ends. The CDR3 is 14 amino acids. Germline values: CDR1 SGHRS, CDR2 YFSETQ. CDR3 coding DNA: TGCGCCAGTACACAGGGACCCCAGGATGAGGAACTGTTTTTT. Amino acid sequence: CASTQGPQDEELFF.